The 30 T cell receptor beta chains below were found in one sample sequenced in a study of T cells expressing NK-cell markers. From the 5' RACE reads, TCRdb lists one entry per CDR3 protein and no DNA. Its table records 200,000 to 300,000 distinct CDR3 sequences. The sequenced sample consisted of blood T cells: a sorted CD56 or NKG2C T cell subset, CD4+ or CD8+ T cells, or bulk PBMC T cells (not recorded which). These TCRs come from a woman between 18 and 69 years old in good health.

The CDR3 sequence: CSARVVPSDTQYF. V gene TRBV20-1 combines with J gene TRBJ2-3; checking the TCRdb D call of TRBD2 is not possible without DNA. CDR1 and CDR2 (germline): DFQATT, SNEGSKA (reference sequence). The length of the CDR3 is 13 residues.

The J gene is TRBJ1-5, the V gene TRBV6-2 or TRBV6-3; TCRdb names TRBD1, which stays unverified in the absence of DNA. The CDR3 loop spans 16 amino acids. The germline CDR1 and CDR2 sequences are MNHEY and SVGEGT. This chain's CDR3 is CASIPRDGGSNQPQHF.

The CDR3 sequence: CSHYQGNEQFF. The rearrangement joins TRBV20-1 to TRBJ2-1; TCRdb gives TRBD1 as the D gene, but with no DNA this cannot be confirmed. The CDR3 spans 11 residues. CDR1 is DFQATT and CDR2 is SNEGSKA in the germline V gene (reference sequence).

The chain employs TRBV30 and TRBJ2-2. This CDR3 comprises 15 residues. The germline V gene has CDR1 GTSNPN and CDR2 SVGIG (reference sequence). The CDR3 spells CAWSVRAANTGELFF.

This chain uses TRBV20-1 with TRBJ1-1; no DNA is available, so the TRBD1 call from TCRdb remains unchecked. This CDR3 contains 12 residues. CDR1 and CDR2 from the germline V gene are DFQATT and SNEGSKA (reference sequence). The CDR3 reads CSASGGEGEAFF.

The V gene is TRBV12-3 or TRBV12-4, the J gene TRBJ1-1. This CDR3 has 15 amino acids. The CDR3 is CASSFAGVIDTEAFF.

This chain's CDR3 is CASSFGQRETQYF. The chain uses TRBV5-1 and TRBJ2-5; TCRdb names TRBD1, which stays unverified in the absence of DNA. The CDR3 sequence is 13 residues long. Germline V gene sequence: CDR1 SGHRS, CDR2 YFSETQ. The variable domain in full, with the rest retrieved from reference TRBV5-1 and TRBJ2-5, is KAGVTQTPRYLIKTRGQQVTLSCSPISGHRSVSWYQQTPGQGLQFLFEYFSETQRNKGNFPGRFSGRQFSNSRSEMNVSTLELGDSALYLCASSFGQRETQYFGPGTRLLVL.

This chain links TRBV6-2 or TRBV6-3 with TRBJ2-3; TCRdb's D call of TRBD2 is untestable without DNA. Germline V gene data show CDR1 as MNHEY and CDR2 as SVGEGT. This CDR3 has 13 residues. The CDR3 here is CASSYGTSGSKYF.

CDR3 loop: CASSYTASSYNEQFF. The rearrangement joins TRBV6-2 or TRBV6-3 to TRBJ2-1. Germline V gives CDR1 MNHEY, CDR2 SVGEGT. The CDR3 covers 15 residues.

This chain connects TRBV10-3 to TRBJ1-1. The V gene's germline CDR1 is ENHRY and CDR2 SYGVKD. There are 11 residues in the CDR3. This CDR3 reads CAISVGYGAFF.

This chain joins TRBV7-8 and TRBJ2-7; TCRdb names TRBD1, which stays unverified in the absence of DNA. Germline CDR1 is SGHVS and CDR2 is FQNEAQ. The CDR3 sequence is 13 residues long. CDR3 in amino acids: CASSLLRGREQYF.

The rearrangement links TRBV4-2 to TRBJ1-2; without DNA, the TCRdb call of TRBD1 cannot be checked. Germline CDR1 is LGHNA and CDR2 is YNFKEQ. This CDR3 contains 14 residues. The CDR3 here is CASSQDLGDGGNTF.

The chain is built from TRBV11-2 and TRBJ1-2; TCRdb indicates TRBD1, and absent DNA this call remains unverified. Germline CDR1 is SGHAT and CDR2 is FQNNGV. This CDR3 spans 15 amino acids. This chain's CDR3 is CASSSPPTGRYGYTF.

The rearrangement uses TRBV6-6 and TRBJ2-5; TCRdb gives TRBD1 as the D gene, but with no DNA this cannot be confirmed. This CDR3 region has 13 residues. Per the germline V gene, CDR1 is MNHNY and CDR2 is SVGAGI (reference sequence). CDR3 region: CASSLDGGSAQYF.

The gene calls are TRBV18 and TRBJ2-3; with no DNA, the TCRdb D assignment of TRBD2 cannot be verified. CDR1 is KGHSH, CDR2 LQKENI, per germline. The CDR3 has 15 residues. CDR3 loop: CASSPSRRSTDTQYF. Drawing the rest from reference TRBV18 and TRBJ2-3, the complete variable domain is NAGVMQNPRHLVRRRGQEARLRCSPMKGHSHVYWYRQLPEEGLKFMVYLQKENIIDESGMPKERFSAEFPKEGPSILRIQQVVRGDSAAYFCASSPSRRSTDTQYFGPGTRLTVL.

The V gene is TRBV2, the J gene TRBJ2-5; as DNA is missing, the TRBD1 call by TCRdb cannot be tested. The CDR3 length is 13 residues. The germline V gene has CDR1 SNHLY and CDR2 FYNNEI. CDR3 sequence: CASERDRQETQYF.

This chain connects TRBV5-1 to TRBJ1-1; the D call from TCRdb, TRBD1, cannot be confirmed without DNA. Germline-derived CDR1 and CDR2 are SGHRS and YFSETQ. The CDR3 sequence is 14 residues long. CDR3 amino acids: CASSEQGAGTEAFF.

The gene calls are TRBV12-3 or TRBV12-4 and TRBJ1-1. The length of the CDR3 is 11 residues. CDR3 amino acids: CASSPGFEAFF.

The chain employs TRBV7-6 and TRBJ1-6. Germline CDR1 SGHVS, CDR2 FNYEAQ. CDR3 size: 15 residues. Here the CDR3 reads CASSLQGPYNSPLHF.

The rearrangement joins TRBV12-3 or TRBV12-4 to TRBJ1-2; TCRdb designates TRBD1, a call that cannot be tested without DNA. This CDR3 is 14 amino acids long. Here the CDR3 reads CASRYTGTHLGYTF.

The genes are TRBV5-4 and TRBJ1-4; the TRBD1 assignment by TCRdb is unverifiable without DNA. CDR3 length: 19 amino acids. The V gene's germline CDR1 is SGHNT and CDR2 YYREEE (reference sequence). This CDR3 is CASSLEMDRGRFWDEKLFF.

The chain uses TRBV7-9 and TRBJ1-5; TCRdb lists TRBD1, though no DNA is available to test this call. The length of the CDR3 is 14 residues. Germline CDR1 SEHNR, CDR2 FQNEAQ (reference sequence). This CDR3 is CASSLGTGTQPQHF.

V is TRBV20-1 and J is TRBJ2-1; as DNA is missing, the TRBD1 call by TCRdb cannot be tested. The CDR3 has 13 residues. Germline values: CDR1 DFQATT, CDR2 SNEGSKA (reference sequence). The CDR3 here is CGTPKTGGNEQFF.

V and J are TRBV20-1 and TRBJ2-1; TCRdb's D call of TRBD1 is untestable without DNA. Germline V CDR1 and CDR2: DFQATT, SNEGSKA (reference sequence). This CDR3 is 18 amino acids long. CDR3 in amino acids: CSARSLGGGPNSYNEQFF.

This chain links TRBV12-3 or TRBV12-4 with TRBJ2-7. The CDR3 contains 15 residues. CDR3 sequence reads: CASSSRQPGTYEQYF.

V usage is TRBV12-3 or TRBV12-4 and J usage is TRBJ2-5; TCRdb designates TRBD2, a call that cannot be tested without DNA. The CDR3 is made up of 16 amino acids. Here the CDR3 reads CASSLVLAGVEETQYF.

The V gene is TRBV20-1, the J gene TRBJ1-2. The germline V gene has CDR1 DFQATT and CDR2 SNEGSKA (reference sequence). The CDR3 covers 11 residues. The CDR3 protein is CSANSVGGYTF.

V usage is TRBV7-6 and J usage is TRBJ2-5; TCRdb names TRBD1, which stays unverified in the absence of DNA. The CDR3 has 18 residues. Germline V gene sequence: CDR1 SGHVS, CDR2 FNYEAQ. The CDR3 sequence: CASSLSPPNRGLRETQYF.

The rearrangement uses TRBV12-3 or TRBV12-4 and TRBJ2-3; TCRdb lists TRBD2, though no DNA is available to test this call. CDR3 length: 16 residues. The CDR3 sequence: CASRIGTSGRTDTQYF.

The chain links TRBV7-2 to TRBJ2-5; there is no DNA to check the TCRdb D call of TRBD1. Germline-derived CDR1 and CDR2 are SGHTA and FQGNSA. This CDR3 is built from 15 residues. CDR3 amino acids: CASRTQQGAGETQYF.